This T cell receptor beta chain was sequenced during a study of vaccination and CD4 T cells after COVID-19. Sequencing of the DNA from cultured CD4+ T cells was carried out with the Oncomine TCR Beta short-read assay. TCRdb reprocessed the PCR reads with MiXCR, giving one entry per CDR3 protein. The data show 9,900 or so distinct CDR3 sequences, with around 30% seen just once and over 8% held by the top ten. Treatment reported: approximately nine-day PBMC culture with coronavirus spike peptide pools or control peptides (ViraFEST assay). This clonotype showed up just a few times. What it recognizes is unknown. The CDR3 sequence is 17 residues long. The germline gives CDR1 MNHEY, CDR2 SVGEGT. Trimming shortened V by 1 base and J by 2 bases, and 18 bases separated the two germline ends.

This chain joins TRBV6-2 or TRBV6-3 and TRBJ2-7; D remains ambiguous. This material consisted of CD4+ T cells from blood, cultured in vitro, taken after SARS-CoV-2 vaccination. The receptor's source is a human donor who had recovered from COVID-19. The DNA for the CDR3 is TGTGCCAGCAGTTACTATACTAAGCTCAAGCTTCCCTACGAGCAGTACTTC. This translates into CASSYYTKLKLPYEQYF.